A single sample gave rise to the 29 T cell receptor beta chains below, sequenced in a study of blood T cell repertoires in COVID-19. Measured with immunoSEQ multiplex PCR; TCRdb has only the in-frame clones, and not every one. The sample includes approximately 140,000 clones, around 87% of them seen just once. The sequenced sample consisted of peripheral blood. These receptor sequences come from a woman in her sixties or seventies with active or convalescent COVID-19.

This chain uses TRBV6-2 or TRBV6-3 with TRBJ2-7; 8 bases match TRBD1. This CDR3 contains 19 residues. V trimming: 0 bases; J trimming: 0 bases; junction bases outside the gene matches: 13. The germline CDR1 and CDR2 sequences are MNHEY and SVGEGT. The CDR3 loop reads CASSYSSRDRYLISYEQYF. The CDR3 nucleotides read TGTGCCAGCAGTTACTCGTCCCGGGACAGGTACCTCATCTCCTACGAGCAGTACTTC.

Concerning this clone: The sample holds other DNA sequences that translate to the same CDR3. The chain employs TRBV7-3 and TRBJ2-5, with TRBD1 as a possible D gene (6 bases). Trimming left V 2 bases short and J 5 bases short, with 9 bases between. The CDR3 is made up of 13 amino acids. CDR1 SGHTA and CDR2 FQGTGA come from the germline V gene. As DNA, the CDR3 is TGTGCCAGCAGCTTAGGGGGCTGGGAGACCCAGTACTTC. Protein: CASSLGGWETQYF.

This clone occurred once. This sequence joins TRBV2 and TRBJ1-1; no definite D call. This CDR3 contains 14 residues. Germline loops: CDR1 SNHLY, CDR2 FYNNEI. The V gene lost 0 bases and the J gene lost 7 bases, with 12 bases spanning the gap. The chain's CDR3 is CASSEALQSSEAFF. In nucleotides, the CDR3 is TGTGCCAGCAGTGAAGCGCTTCAGTCCAGTGAAGCTTTCTTT. Combining the CDR3 with reference TRBV2 and TRBJ1-1 gives the whole variable domain EPEVTQTPSHQVTQMGQEVILRCVPISNHLYFYWYRQILGQKVEFLVSFYNNEISEKSEIFDDQFSVERPDGSNFTLKIRSTKLEDSAMYFCASSEALQSSEAFFGQGTRLTVV.

The CDR3, as DNA: TGCGCCAGCAGCCAAGAAGGAGACTACAATGAGCAGTTCTTC. This codes for CASSQEGDYNEQFF. The chain combines TRBV4-3 with TRBJ2-1; D call uncertain. Germline CDR1 LGHNA, CDR2 YSLEER. V was shortened by 0 bases and J by 3 bases, with 6 bases between the two germline ends. This CDR3 comprises 14 residues.

The chain has TRBV19 and TRBJ1-1; D remains ambiguous. The CDR3 spans 14 residues. Looked up from germline, CDR1 is LNHDA and CDR2 is SQIVND (reference sequence). V lost 3 bases and J lost 4, with 12 bases in between. CDR3 region: CASSINSEGTEAFF. DNA of the CDR3: TGTGCCAGTAGTATCAACTCGGAGGGCACTGAAGCTTTCTTT.

This rearrangement joins TRBV3-1 (or the pseudogene TRBV3-2) to TRBJ1-1; 8 nucleotides agree with TRBD1. Germline CDR1 is LGHDT and CDR2 is YNNKEL (reference sequence). V dropped 4 bases and J dropped 5; count of bases not matched to a gene: 12. CDR3 length: 16 amino acids. The DNA of the CDR3 is TGTGCCAGCAGCCTTCGCAGGGGGCGCGGAGAGACTGAAGCTTTCTTT. Its protein product is CASSLRRGRGETEAFF.

The rearrangement joins TRBV5-8 to TRBJ2-1, with a weak D call TRBD2 (7 bases). The CDR3 sequence is 15 residues long. The germline V gene encodes CDR1 SGHTS and CDR2 YDEGEE. Trimming stripped 5 bases from V and 3 bases from J, with 15 bases between. The DNA of the CDR3 is TGTGCCAGCAGGCTGCCGGGGGGCCTCTACAATGAGCAGTTCTTC. It is translated as CASRLPGGLYNEQFF. Variable domain in full (rest from reference TRBV5-8 and TRBJ2-1): EAGVTQSPTHLIKTRGQQATLRCSPISGHTSVYWYQQALGLGLQFLLWYDEGEERNRGNFPPRFSGRQFPNYSSELNVNALELEDSALYLCASRLPGGLYNEQFFGPGTRLTVL.

The genes are TRBV4-3 and TRBJ1-4; D not resolved. Germline V gene data show CDR1 as LGHNA and CDR2 as YSLEER. The CDR3 is 15 residues long. Trimming removed 1 base at V and 4 bases at J, with 10 bases between. CDR3 sequence: CASSQAATYNEKLFF. CDR3 sequence (DNA): TGCGCCAGCAGCCAAGCAGCGACTTATAATGAAAAACTGTTTTTT.

This chain joins TRBV18 and TRBJ2-6; D remains unclear. Germline V gene data show CDR1 as KGHSH and CDR2 as LQKENI. The CDR3 runs 18 residues. Trimming shortened V by 3 bases and J by 0 bases, and 15 bases separated the two germline ends. The CDR3 sequence is CASSPANRRDSGANVLTF. DNA for the CDR3: TGTGCCAGCTCACCCGCGAACAGACGAGACTCTGGGGCCAACGTCCTGACTTTC.

The chain joins TRBV5-1 to TRBJ2-7, with D possibly TRBD1 on 6 matching bases. Germline V CDR1 and CDR2: SGHRS, YFSETQ. Between the trimmed V and J ends, which lost 4 bases and 1 base, there was a span of 15 bases. The CDR3 consists of 15 residues. The CDR3 reads CASSTNQGSSYEQYF. The CDR3 DNA reads as TGCGCCAGCAGCACCAATCAGGGGAGTTCCTACGAGCAGTACTTC.

The chain has TRBV5-1 and TRBJ1-6; 9 bases agree with TRBD1. The CDR3 has 15 residues. J was trimmed by 6 bases and V by 6 bases; bases with no gene match: 7. CDR1 and CDR2 from the germline V gene are SGHRS and YFSETQ. The CDR3 region is CASTLLDRGNSPLHF. The DNA for the CDR3 is TGCGCCAGCACGTTATTGGACAGGGGTAATTCACCCCTCCACTTT.

The chain couples TRBV4-1 to TRBJ2-5, with a tentative D call TRBD2 (6 bases). V dropped 3 bases and J dropped 0 bases, with 20 bases sitting between them. The length of the CDR3 is 18 residues. CDR1 is MGHRA, CDR2 YSYEKL, per germline. CDR3 region: CASSHPRPSGQYQETQYF. The CDR3, as DNA: TGCGCCAGCAGCCACCCGAGGCCAAGCGGGCAGTACCAAGAGACCCAGTACTTC.

The chain is built from TRBV7-9 and TRBJ1-3; D uncertain. V lost 5 bases to trimming and J lost 3 bases, with 14 bases between them. This CDR3 is 15 amino acids long. From germline, CDR1 is SEHNR and CDR2 FQNEAQ (reference sequence). The CDR3 DNA is TGTGCCAGCAGCCCCCCGCGCAGGTTTGGAAACACCATATATTTT. Translating it yields CASSPPRRFGNTIYF.

This sequence joins TRBV2 and TRBJ2-5; 12 nucleotides agree with TRBD2. The CDR3 runs to 16 residues. J was trimmed by 0 bases and V by 4 bases; bases with no gene match: 3. CDR1 is SNHLY and CDR2 is FYNNEI in the germline V gene. CDR3 residues: CASSGLAGVYQETQYF. The CDR3 DNA sequence: TGTGCCAGCAGTGGACTAGCGGGAGTGTACCAAGAGACCCAGTACTTC.

This clone occurred once. The chain uses TRBV2 and TRBJ1-5, with 7 bases that match TRBD1. The V and J ends lost 6 bases and 4 bases, in that order; junction bases with no gene match: 9. In germline, CDR1 is SNHLY, CDR2 FYNNEI. The CDR3 covers 15 residues. The DNA of the CDR3 is TGTGCCAGCAGGGCCCGGGACAGTTCAAATCAGCCCCAGCATTTT. Its translation is CASRARDSSNQPQHF. The full variable domain, rest sourced from reference TRBV2 and TRBJ1-5, is EPEVTQTPSHQVTQMGQEVILRCVPISNHLYFYWYRQILGQKVEFLVSFYNNEISEKSEIFDDQFSVERPDGSNFTLKIRSTKLEDSAMYFCASRARDSSNQPQHFGDGTRLSIL.

The chain joins TRBV2 to TRBJ1-5; the D gene is possibly TRBD1 (5 bases). Deletions cut 4 bases from V and 10 bases from J, with 17 bases between. Germline CDR1 and CDR2: SNHLY and FYNNEI. The length of the CDR3 is 14 residues. The CDR3 DNA follows: TGTGCCAGCAGTGCCGACAGCCCCGGTGGACCCCAGCATTTT. Translating gives CASSADSPGGPQHF.

The rearrangement uses TRBV30 and TRBJ1-5, with D possibly matching TRBD1 (5 bases). There are 15 residues in the CDR3. V lost 2 bases and J 5 bases, leaving 16 bases between the germline ends. Germline V gene sequence: CDR1 GTSNPN, CDR2 SVGIG (reference sequence). The CDR3 reads CAWSPVGRGDQPQHF. The CDR3 bases are TGTGCCTGGAGTCCCGTTGGGAGGGGCGATCAGCCCCAGCATTTT.

This chain joins TRBV19 and TRBJ2-3, with 9 nucleotides matching TRBD1. Germline CDR1 reads LNHDA; CDR2 reads SQIVND (reference sequence). The CDR3 length is 15 residues. V was pared by 4 bases and J by 4 bases, with 6 bases of the junction left unmatched. The CDR3 DNA follows: TGTGCCAGTAGTAATTTACAGGGGGCCCCAGATACGCAGTATTTT. This translates into CASSNLQGAPDTQYF.

This chain joins TRBV18 and TRBJ1-5, with D possibly being TRBD1 (6 bases). The V and J ends lost 3 bases and 5 bases respectively, with 14 bases between them. This CDR3 region has 15 residues. Germline CDR1 KGHSH, CDR2 LQKENI. Here the CDR3 reads CASSPTGSQDQPQHF. DNA for the CDR3: TGTGCCAGCTCACCCACAGGGTCGCAGGATCAGCCCCAGCATTTT.

CDR3 bases: TGTGCCAGCAGCTCCAGCAGTAGCGGGGCTTGGGAGACCCAGTACTTC. Translation gives CASSSSSSGAWETQYF. The chain links TRBV5-6 to TRBJ2-5; TRBD2 matches at 8 bases. V shed 3 bases and J 5 bases; nucleotides not matched to a gene: 12. The CDR3 totals 16 residues. Germline CDR1 reads SGHDT; CDR2 reads YYEEEE.

The rearrangement uses TRBV11-2 and TRBJ1-1; D is unresolved. V shed 5 bases and J shed 3 bases, with 16 bases lying between them. The CDR3 contains 15 residues. CDR1 is SGHAT and CDR2 is FQNNGV in the germline V gene. The CDR3 region is CASSPRLLMDTEAFF. The CDR3 bases are TGTGCCAGCAGCCCGCGACTGTTGATGGACACTGAAGCTTTCTTT. Filled out from reference TRBV11-2 and TRBJ1-1, the complete variable domain reads EAGVAQSPRYKIIEKRQSVAFWCNPISGHATLYWYQQILGQGPKLLIQFQNNGVVDDSQLPKDRFSAERLKGVDSTLKIQPAKLEDSAVYLCASSPRLLMDTEAFFGQGTRLTVV.

This chain uses TRBV7-9 with TRBJ2-7; TRBD1 might be the D (5 bases). CDR1 SEHNR and CDR2 FQNEAQ come from the germline V gene (reference sequence). V was cut by 0 bases and J by 6 bases, with 12 bases left in between. CDR3 size: 14 residues. CDR3 nucleotides: TGTGCCAGCAGCTTAGCGTCCAGGGTTGCCGAGCAGTACTTC. Translating it yields CASSLASRVAEQYF.

The chain joins TRBV19 to TRBJ1-5; TRBD1 aligns across 10 bases. The length of the CDR3 is 16 residues. Germline CDR1 and CDR2: LNHDA and SQIVND (reference sequence). The J segment lost 5 bases and the V segment lost 8 bases, leaving 12 bases of the junction unmatched. This CDR3 reads CASFGLGQGRDQPQHF. The CDR3 region has the DNA TGTGCCAGTTTTGGATTGGGACAGGGGCGAGATCAGCCCCAGCATTTT.

This clone was seen only a few times. The rearrangement joins TRBV7-6 to TRBJ1-1, with D hard to call. The CDR3 length is 17 residues. CDR1 and CDR2 (germline): SGHVS, FNYEAQ. V was clipped by 2 bases and J by 0 bases, with 16 bases between them. CDR3 DNA: TGTGCCAGCAGCTTATTGAGCCGAGTATATGTGAACACTGAAGCTTTCTTT. Protein sequence: CASSLLSRVYVNTEAFF.

The rearrangement joins TRBV6-6 to TRBJ1-1; D is possibly TRBD1 (5 bases). Germline CDR1 reads MNHNY; CDR2 reads SVGAGI (reference sequence). The CDR3 sequence is 13 residues long. The V end lost 6 bases, the J end lost 4 bases, and 12 bases lay between the germline ends. The CDR3 nucleotides are TGTGCCAGCAGCGAAGGAGGGGTCACTGAAGCTTTCTTT. Amino acid sequence: CASSEGGVTEAFF.

The chain couples TRBV6-2 or TRBV6-3 to TRBJ1-5, with 8 bases that match TRBD1. Germline CDR1 reads MNHEY; CDR2 reads SVGEGT. The CDR3 contains 17 residues. Trimming took 5 bases from V and 9 from J; bases not matched to a gene: 18. CDR3 amino acids: CASSRMRTGSGILPQHF. The CDR3 DNA follows: TGTGCCAGCAGTCGGATGAGGACAGGGAGTGGAATACTGCCCCAGCATTTT.

J is TRBJ2-7 and V is TRBV5-5; the match to TRBD1 covers 9 bases. Germline CDR1 is SGHKS and CDR2 is YYEKEE (reference sequence). This CDR3 is 14 amino acids long. V was pared by 4 bases and J by 6 bases, with 8 bases of the junction left unmatched. The CDR3, as DNA: TGTGCCAGCAGCCTGACAGGGGGGGGCGTCGAGCAGTACTTC. Amino acids: CASSLTGGGVEQYF.

The chain recombines TRBV12-3 or TRBV12-4 with TRBJ1-2, with a tentative D call TRBD1 (6 bases). V was shortened by 1 base and J by 6 bases, with 9 bases between the two germline ends. The CDR3 has 13 amino acids. This CDR3 is CASSLDRVDGYTF. The CDR3 DNA reads as TGTGCCAGCAGTTTAGACAGGGTCGATGGCTACACCTTC.

This clone was observed a few times. The sample has other DNA sequences that encode this CDR3 too. This chain connects TRBV7-9 to TRBJ1-2, with D maybe TRBD1 (6 bases). Germline CDR1 and CDR2: SEHNR and FQNEAQ (reference sequence). The CDR3 has 13 residues. V lost 5 bases to trimming and J lost 2 bases, with 9 bases between them. This CDR3 reads CASSPGQNYGYTF. The CDR3 coding sequence is TGTGCCAGCAGCCCCGGACAGAACTATGGCTACACCTTC.